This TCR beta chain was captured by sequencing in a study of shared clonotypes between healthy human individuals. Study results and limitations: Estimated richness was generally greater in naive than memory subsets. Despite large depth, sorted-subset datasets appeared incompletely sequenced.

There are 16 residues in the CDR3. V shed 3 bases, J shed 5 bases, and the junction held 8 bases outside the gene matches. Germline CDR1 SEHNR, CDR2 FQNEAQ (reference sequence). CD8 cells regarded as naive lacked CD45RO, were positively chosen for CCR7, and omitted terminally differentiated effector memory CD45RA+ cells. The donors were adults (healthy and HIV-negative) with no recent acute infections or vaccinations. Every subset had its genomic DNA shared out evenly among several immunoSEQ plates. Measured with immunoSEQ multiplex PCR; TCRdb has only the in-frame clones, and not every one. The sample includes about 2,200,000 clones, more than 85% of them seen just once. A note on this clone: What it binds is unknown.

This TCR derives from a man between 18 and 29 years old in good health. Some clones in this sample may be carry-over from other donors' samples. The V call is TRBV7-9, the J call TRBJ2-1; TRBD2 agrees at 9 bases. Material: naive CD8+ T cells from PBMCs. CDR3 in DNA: TGTGCCAGCAGCTTTTTGGCGGGAGGGTTAAACAATGAGCAGTTCTTC. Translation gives CASSFLAGGLNNEQFF.